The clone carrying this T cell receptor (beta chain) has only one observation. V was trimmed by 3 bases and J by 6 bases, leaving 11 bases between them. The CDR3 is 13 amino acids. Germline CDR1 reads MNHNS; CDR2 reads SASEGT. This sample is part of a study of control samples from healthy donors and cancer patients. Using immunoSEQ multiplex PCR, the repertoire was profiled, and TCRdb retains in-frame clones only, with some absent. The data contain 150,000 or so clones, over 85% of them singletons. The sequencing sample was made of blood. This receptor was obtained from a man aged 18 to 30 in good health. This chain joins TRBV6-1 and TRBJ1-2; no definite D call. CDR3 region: CASSDSGYHGYTF. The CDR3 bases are TGTGCCAGCAGTGATTCGGGGTATCATGGCTACACCTTC.